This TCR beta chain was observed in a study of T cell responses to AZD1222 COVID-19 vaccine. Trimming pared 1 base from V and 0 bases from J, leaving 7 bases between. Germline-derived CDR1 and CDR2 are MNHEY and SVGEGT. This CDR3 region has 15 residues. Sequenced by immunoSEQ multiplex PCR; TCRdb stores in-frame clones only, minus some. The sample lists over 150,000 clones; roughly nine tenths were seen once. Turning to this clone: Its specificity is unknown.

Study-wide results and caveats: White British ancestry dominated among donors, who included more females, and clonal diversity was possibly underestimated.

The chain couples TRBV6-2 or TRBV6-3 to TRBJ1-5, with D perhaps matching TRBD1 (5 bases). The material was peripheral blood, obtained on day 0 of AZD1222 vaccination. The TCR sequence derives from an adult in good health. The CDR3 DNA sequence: TGTGCCAGCAGTTACTGGGGGAATAGCAATCAGCCCCAGCATTTT. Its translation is CASSYWGNSNQPQHF.